The T cell receptor beta chain under discussion was sequenced for a study of CD8+ T cells in alopecia areata. Extraction and reverse transcription of RNA yielded cDNA as the sequencing template. Sequencing was performed with immunoSEQ multiplex PCR; in TCRdb, only in-frame clones are kept and a portion is missing. The sample contains more than 100,000 clones, approximately 53% of which appear only once. Study-wide results and caveats: Tissue-resident alphabeta T cells belonging to normal skin likewise get sequenced within scalp specimens.

A note on this clone: Its antigen is not identified.

The CDR3 is 13 amino acids. V shed 6 bases and J 5 bases; nucleotides not matched to a gene: 6. Germline assignment: CDR1 GTSNPN and CDR2 SVGIG (reference sequence). This clonotype was obtained from a human donor with alopecia areata. This specimen consisted of CD4+ T cells sorted from blood, obtained at week 0. The chain combines TRBV30 with TRBJ2-7, with TRBD1 identical over 11 bases. CDR3 bases: TGTGCCTGCCCGGGACAGGGGGGCCACGAGCAGTACTTC. Translation: CACPGQGGHEQYF.